A selection of T cell receptor beta chains follows, all from one sample in a study of blood T cell repertoires in COVID-19. Generated by immunoSEQ multiplex PCR, the TCRdb table keeps only in-frame clones and is missing some. The repertoire holds about 44,000 clones, with about 88% as singletons. Sequencing was done on a sample of peripheral blood. All receptors derive from a man in his 70s with active COVID-19. The CDR3 runs from the conserved cysteine through the conserved F or W. The D gene is left open where the match is weak.

CDR3nt: TGCGCCAGCAGCTCACAGGGGGAACGGGAAAAACTGTTTTTT
CDR3aa: CASSSQGEREKLFF
d_gene: TRBD1
j_gene: TRBJ1-4
len: 14
v_gene: TRBV5-1

CDR3nt: TGTGCCAGCAGTTACCCGGGTCCCAATCAGCCCCAGCATTTT
CDR3aa: CASSYPGPNQPQHF
d_gene: .
j_gene: TRBJ1-5
len: 14
v_gene: TRBV6-6

CDR3nt: TGTGCCAGCAGCTCCCGGGACACTTCCTACGAGCAGTACTTC
CDR3aa: CASSSRDTSYEQYF
d_gene: .
j_gene: TRBJ2-7
len: 14
v_gene: TRBV7-9

CDR3nt: TGTGCCACCAGTGATGGGGGTACAGGGAAAGGGCAGTACTTC
CDR3aa: CATSDGGTGKGQYF
d_gene: .
j_gene: TRBJ2-7
len: 14
v_gene: TRBV24-1

CDR3nt: TGTGCCAGCAGCCAATCAGACAGGGGGCAGGTCGAGCAGTACTTC
CDR3aa: CASSQSDRGQVEQYF
d_gene: TRBD1
j_gene: TRBJ2-7
len: 15
v_gene: TRBV3-1/TRBV3-2

CDR3nt: TGTGCCAGCAGCAAACTGGCCAGGGGGTATACGAACACTGAAGCTTTCTTT
CDR3aa: CASSKLARGYTNTEAFF
d_gene: TRBD1
j_gene: TRBJ1-1
len: 17
v_gene: TRBV9

CDR3nt: TGTGCCAGCAGTGAAGGCGTAGCGGGGCGAACCTACGAGCAGTACTTC
CDR3aa: CASSEGVAGRTYEQYF
d_gene: TRBD2
j_gene: TRBJ2-7
len: 16
v_gene: TRBV2

CDR3nt: TGTGCCAGCAGCTTAGAAGGGGTTCCCACAGATACGCAGTATTTT
CDR3aa: CASSLEGVPTDTQYF
d_gene: .
j_gene: TRBJ2-3
len: 15
v_gene: TRBV7-2

CDR3nt: TGTGCCAGCAGCCGGACAGCCAATCAGCCCCAGCATTTT
CDR3aa: CASSRTANQPQHF
d_gene: .
j_gene: TRBJ1-5
len: 13
v_gene: TRBV7-2

CDR3nt: TGTGCCACCAGCAGAAAGTTCCCCGGACAGGGGGCCTACGAGCAGTACTTC
CDR3aa: CATSRKFPGQGAYEQYF
d_gene: TRBD1
j_gene: TRBJ2-7
len: 17
v_gene: TRBV15

CDR3nt: TGTGCCAGCAGTTACTCGAAGGGACAAAAAGAGACCCAGTACTTC
CDR3aa: CASSYSKGQKETQYF
d_gene: .
j_gene: TRBJ2-5
len: 15
v_gene: TRBV6-2/TRBV6-3

CDR3nt: TGTGCCAGCACCTACCCGGGGGGACGGCCTGGAAACACCATATATTTT
CDR3aa: CASTYPGGRPGNTIYF
d_gene: .
j_gene: TRBJ1-3
len: 16
v_gene: TRBV7-3